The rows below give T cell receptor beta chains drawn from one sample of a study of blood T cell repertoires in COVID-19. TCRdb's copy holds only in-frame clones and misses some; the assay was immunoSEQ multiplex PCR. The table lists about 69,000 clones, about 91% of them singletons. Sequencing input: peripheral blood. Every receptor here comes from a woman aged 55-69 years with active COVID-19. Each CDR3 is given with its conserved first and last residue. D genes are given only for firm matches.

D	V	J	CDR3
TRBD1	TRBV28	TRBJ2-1	CASSRGQGPYNEQFF
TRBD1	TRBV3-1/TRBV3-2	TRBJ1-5	CASSQEATGLQPQHF
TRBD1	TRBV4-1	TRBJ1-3	CASSLVGTASASGNTIYF
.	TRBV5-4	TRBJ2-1	CASSLRWNEQFF
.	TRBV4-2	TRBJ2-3	CASSSGPGMSTDTQYF
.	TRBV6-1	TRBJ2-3	CASSEAVSRWDTQYF
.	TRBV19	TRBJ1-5	CATHSGVGNQPQHF
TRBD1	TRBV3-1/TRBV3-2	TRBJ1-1	CASSQPGQGGTEAFF
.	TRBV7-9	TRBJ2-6	CASSAPSGANVLTF
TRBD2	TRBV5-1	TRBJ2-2	CASSLGTSGSSTGELFF
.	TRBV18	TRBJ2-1	CASSPPGQPTNEQFF
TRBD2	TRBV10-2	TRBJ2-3	CAIQREDHTDTQYF
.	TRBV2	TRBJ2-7	CASSEDRAATYEQYF
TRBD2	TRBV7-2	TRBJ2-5	CASSLGGLPSGETQYF
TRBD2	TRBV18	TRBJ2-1	CASSPSGRAENEQFF
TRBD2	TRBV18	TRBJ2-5	CASSPIVRGIQETQYF